Reported below is one TCR beta chain. Profiled with immunoSEQ multiplex PCR; TCRdb holds only in-frame clones, not every one. Found here are 35,000 to 55,000 clones, more than 90% of them singletons; the top ten hold around 7%. The data were obtained in a study of T cells in tuberculosis. The germline V gene has CDR1 WSHSY and CDR2 SAAADI. This CDR3 comprises 16 residues. The ends lost 7 bases at V and 4 bases at J; junction bases unmatched: 9. The source is a donor aged 10 to 29 with latent tuberculosis or without tuberculosis infection. The specimen sequenced was PBMCs. V gene TRBV10-2 combines with J gene TRBJ2-1; 11 bases are a match to TRBD2. The CDR3 region has the DNA TGCGCCAGCAAGCTTAGCGGGGGGGCCGGGTACAATGAGCAGTTCTTC. Its translation: CASKLSGGAGYNEQFF.